This T cell receptor beta chain was identified during a study of shared clonotypes between healthy human individuals. General observations from the study: Having only a few donors restricted how much genetic and exposure-history diversity was captured. It was observed that 4% to 6% of naive CD4 clonotypes were shared across a few donors. Large sequencing depth failed to make sorted-subset sequencing complete, rarefaction showed.

All donors were healthy HIV-negative adults lacking recent acute infections or vaccinations. Remarks on this clone: Antigen unknown.

The CDR3 length is 13 residues. J lost 5 bases, V lost 6 bases, and 5 bases had no gene match. The germline gives CDR1 MGHRA, CDR2 YSYEKL. Clones were read by immunoSEQ multiplex PCR, and TCRdb kept only the in-frame ones, dropping some. Among 2 million to 2.5 million clones, approximately 94% were seen once, and the ten largest hold 0.1% to 0.15%. The sequenced sample consisted of naive CD4+ T cells sorted from blood. Indicated subset: CD45RA+ positively selected. The chain is built from TRBV4-1 and TRBJ2-7, with TRBD2 matching 9 bases. The TCR was taken from a man aged 18 to 29 in good health. The CDR3 DNA sequence: TGCGCCAGCAGGGCTAGCGGGATAAACGAGCAGTACTTC. Translation gives CASRASGINEQYF.